These 7 T cell receptor beta chains were sequenced from one sample in a study of blood T cells in healthy people across ages. Primers used in a second PCR of about 6 to 11 cycles were a sample-barcoded 5' primer and a J-beta primer mix. TCRdb passed the 5' RACE reads through MiXCR, listing each CDR3 protein once. The table includes fewer than 1,200,000 distinct CDR3 sequences, under 30% detected once. This same sample was also taken into another study, of T cells of mothers and their children.

The specimen sequenced was blood. These TCRs come from a girl aged 2 to 9 in good health.

The J gene is TRBJ2-5, the V gene TRBV5-1, with D uncertain. This CDR3 contains 14 residues. Looked up from germline, CDR1 is SGHRS and CDR2 is YFSETQ. V shed 0 bases and J shed 4 bases, with 10 bases lying between them. The CDR3 bases are TGCGCCAGCAGCTTGGCAGTTAGCCCAGAGACCCAGTACTTC. Translating it yields CASSLAVSPETQYF.

The CDR3 region is CASSQGDPLRGYTF. The CDR3, as DNA: TGTGCCAGCAGCCAAGGAGACCCACTGAGGGGCTACACCTTC. The chain couples TRBV3-1 to TRBJ1-2; D not resolved. V lost 1 base to trimming and J lost 8 bases, with 14 bases between them. The germline CDR1 and CDR2 sequences are LGHDT and YNNKEL (reference sequence). The CDR3 is 14 residues long.

The chain combines TRBV6-1 with TRBJ2-2, with D perhaps matching TRBD1 (7 bases). This CDR3 has 16 residues. Germline lookup yields CDR1 MNHNS and CDR2 SASEGT. V was pared by 1 base and J by 6 bases, with 15 bases between. The CDR3 region is CASSEGQGLVAGELFF. The CDR3 bases are TGTGCCAGCAGTGAAGGACAGGGACTTGTGGCCGGGGAGCTGTTTTTT.

V gene TRBV2 combines with J gene TRBJ2-7, with D uncertain. CDR3 length: 14 amino acids. V was pared by 3 bases and J by 2 bases, with 11 bases between. Germline CDR1 and CDR2: SNHLY and FYNNEI. CDR3: CASSESPEPYEQYF. The CDR3 nucleotides are TGTGCCAGCAGTGAGTCCCCTGAACCCTACGAGCAGTACTTC.

This clonotype has just a few counts. The chain employs TRBV3-1 and TRBJ1-1, with D possibly TRBD1 on 6 matching bases. The V and J ends lost 1 base and 10 bases respectively, with 28 bases between them. Per the germline V gene, CDR1 is LGHDT and CDR2 is YNNKEL (reference sequence). The CDR3 loop spans 18 amino acids. The CDR3 sequence: CASSQGTYPGTPNLGAFF. The CDR3 DNA follows: TGTGCCAGCAGCCAAGGGACTTACCCCGGGACACCCAACCTCGGAGCTTTCTTT.

The V and J genes are TRBV11-2 and TRBJ2-7; the match to TRBD2 covers 11 bases. Germline CDR1 SGHAT, CDR2 FQNNGV. V trimming: 7 bases; J trimming: 5 bases; junction bases outside the gene matches: 10. The CDR3 consists of 15 residues. CDR3 sequence (DNA): TGTGCCAGCACCGTGGCTAGCGGGGGGAGGCACGAGCAGTACTTC. Translating it yields CASTVASGGRHEQYF.

The rearrangement uses TRBV14 and TRBJ2-7; D might be TRBD2 (5 bases). Germline assignment: CDR1 SGHDN and CDR2 FVKESK. V gave up 4 bases and J gave up 0 bases, with 13 bases separating them. The CDR3 consists of 15 residues. DNA of the CDR3: TGTGCCAGCAGCCGAGGCGGGTACAACTCCTACGAGCAGTACTTC. Encoded protein: CASSRGGYNSYEQYF.